These 13 T cell receptor beta chains came from one sample sequenced in a study of regulatory T cells in long-lasting Graves disease. Arm-PCR of CDR3 regions and iRepertoire HTBI primers were the basis on which TCR beta libraries were built. TCRdb re-called the multiplex PCR reads with MiXCR, one entry per CDR3 protein. The sample holds around 240,000 distinct CDR3 sequences, more than 15% seen once. The time point: newly diagnosed GD, antithyroid drugs for less than 3 months. Scientists built the TCR library using RNA that was extracted from PBMCs. These data are also associated with another study on T cells in Graves' hyperthyroidism and ophthalmopathy.

The source material was peripheral blood mononuclear cells (PBMCs), sampled at new diagnosis, from a patient treated with antithyroid drugs. The receptors stem from a woman aged 25 to 45 with Graves disease.

This clonotype has at least ten counts. The chain links TRBV20-1 to TRBJ1-2; TRBD1 aligns across 8 bases. Germline V gene sequence: CDR1 DFQATT, CDR2 SNEGSKA (reference sequence). Trimming removed 2 bases from V and 4 bases from J; junction bases left unmatched: 6. This CDR3 has 14 residues. CDR3 DNA: TGCAGTGCTAGAAGTTCCGGGACAGGCTATGGCTACACCTTC. This translates into CSARSSGTGYGYTF.

This clonotype has more than one count but fewer than ten. The rearrangement links TRBV19 to TRBJ2-2; 8 nucleotides match TRBD1. Germline-derived CDR1 and CDR2 are LNHDA and SQIVND (reference sequence). V lost 7 bases, J lost 2 bases, and 9 bases stayed unmatched. The CDR3 has 16 amino acids. CDR3 bases: TGTGCCAGTACCCTCCGACAGGGGATAAACACCGGGGAGCTGTTTTTT. It yields the protein CASTLRQGINTGELFF.

This clonotype was recorded a few times. A much larger clone sits a single nucleotide away, making a read error possible. The CDR3 does not end in the conserved phenylalanine or tryptophan, so this is likely a read error. This chain uses TRBV7-9 with TRBJ2-7, with D tentatively TRBD1 (6 bases). With 1 base removed from V and 2 bases from J, the gap between germline ends came to 12 bases. The CDR3 sequence is 15 residues long. CDR1 and CDR2 from the germline V gene are SEHNR and FQNEAQ (reference sequence). The CDR3 DNA follows: TGTGCCAGCAGCTTAGGTTTGGGGGCTGCCTACGAGCAGTACTCC. Translation: CASSLGLGAAYEQYS.

The rearrangement joins TRBV6-8 to TRBJ1-1; no clear D. Trimming left V 5 bases short and J 7 bases short, with 17 bases between. This CDR3 comprises 14 residues. Per germline, CDR1 MNHGY and CDR2 SAAAGT. In DNA form, the CDR3 reads TGTGCCAGCAGTGGACTAGCGGGGTTTGGTGAAGCTTTCTTT. It encodes CASSGLAGFGEAFF.

This clonotype came up many times. The V and J genes are TRBV11-2 and TRBJ1-6, with D unresolved. The CDR3 spans 15 residues. Germline CDR1 reads SGHAT; CDR2 reads FQNNGV. V gave up 5 bases and J gave up 7 bases, with 15 bases separating them. CDR3 in DNA: TGTGCCAGCAGCCCATCCTGGGAGGCCAATTCACCCCTCCACTTT. Amino acids: CASSPSWEANSPLHF.

The chain joins TRBV28 to TRBJ1-2; tentative D call: TRBD1 (5 bases). From germline, CDR1 is MDHEN and CDR2 SYDVKM. The V and J ends lost 11 bases and 8 bases respectively, with 18 bases between them. This CDR3 is 12 amino acids long. CDR3: CAHSRGPYGYTF. The CDR3 bases are TGTGCCCACTCCCGGGGCCCCTACGGCTACACCTTC.

The sample holds many counts of this clonotype. The rearrangement joins TRBV2 to TRBJ1-4; possibly TRBD1 for D (6 bases). Trimming removed 6 bases at V and 4 bases at J, with 18 bases between. CDR1 and CDR2 (germline): SNHLY, FYNNEI. The CDR3 covers 16 residues. The CDR3 reads CASREGHLRGNEKLFF. CDR3 sequence (DNA): TGTGCCAGCAGGGAGGGACATCTCAGGGGTAATGAAAAACTGTTTTTT.

This clonotype was seen only a few times. The chain uses TRBV5-6 and TRBJ2-7; 11 bases line up with TRBD1. The CDR3 has 17 amino acids. CDR1 is SGHDT and CDR2 is YYEEEE in the germline V gene. Unmatched junction bases numbered 13, after V lost 3 bases and J lost 5 bases. CDR3 sequence (DNA): TGTGCCAGCAGCTCGGACGGGATGGACAGGGGGCTAAACGAGCAGTACTTC. Translated: CASSSDGMDRGLNEQYF.

In this sample, this clonotype turned up many times. The chain links TRBV6-1 to TRBJ2-2; no clear D. V dropped 9 bases and J dropped 0 bases, with 5 bases sitting between them. This CDR3 has 12 residues. Germline V gene sequence: CDR1 MNHNS, CDR2 SASEGT. CDR3 coding DNA: TGTGCCAGTCATTCGAACACCGGGGAGCTGTTTTTT. Translating gives CASHSNTGELFF.

Many counts were recorded for this clonotype. The gene calls are TRBV3-1 and TRBJ2-5, with D possibly TRBD1 on 6 matching bases. Trimming took off 3 bases at V and 1 base at J, with 9 bases between the two ends. The CDR3 extends over 14 amino acids. Germline CDR1 reads LGHDT; CDR2 reads YNNKEL (reference sequence). CDR3 region: CASSHQDSQETQYF. The CDR3 DNA reads as TGTGCCAGCAGCCACCAGGACAGCCAAGAGACCCAGTACTTC.

This clonotype was observed many times. This chain joins TRBV20-1 and TRBJ2-2, with 7 positions matching TRBD2. The V and J ends lost 6 bases and 6 bases, in that order; junction bases with no gene match: 4. The CDR3 sequence is 12 residues long. Germline V lookup: CDR1 DFQATT, CDR2 SNEGSKA (reference sequence). CDR3 nucleotides: TGCAGTGCGGGTCGGGGGGCCGGGGAGCTGTTTTTT. Translation gives CSAGRGAGELFF.

This clonotype was seen repeatedly, ten times or more. This rearrangement joins TRBV11-2 to TRBJ2-1, with 11 bases identical to TRBD2. Germline CDR1 SGHAT, CDR2 FQNNGV. CDR3 size: 14 residues. J gave up 9 bases and V 7 bases, and 8 bases lay outside the gene matches. CDR3 residues: CASIQTSGAVEQFF. In DNA, the CDR3 is TGTGCCAGCATCCAGACTAGCGGGGCTGTTGAGCAGTTCTTC.

This clonotype appeared many times. CDR3: CASSLNRRTDTQYF. The CDR3 DNA reads TGTGCCAGCAGCTTAAATCGGCGCACAGATACGCAGTATTTT. The chain combines TRBV7-3 with TRBJ2-3; D is ambiguous. Germline assignment: CDR1 SGHTA and CDR2 FQGTGA. V lost 1 base to trimming and J lost 1 base, with 6 bases between them. The CDR3 covers 14 residues.